These 17 T cell receptor beta chains originate from one sample sequenced in a study of blood T cell repertoires in COVID-19. Data came from immunoSEQ multiplex PCR; TCRdb stores just in-frame clones and leaves some out. Here the sample spans 200,000 to 250,000 clones, 80% to 95% being singletons. Material for sequencing was peripheral blood. These receptors were taken from a man in his sixties with COVID-19, enrolled during active disease.

The rearrangement links TRBV3-1 (or the pseudogene TRBV3-2) to TRBJ1-2; 7 bases align to TRBD1. The CDR3 sequence is 15 residues long. Per germline, CDR1 LGHDT and CDR2 YNNKEL (reference sequence). The V gene end was trimmed by 1 base and the J gene end by 4 bases; junction bases not matched to a gene: 6. CDR3 loop: CASSQVTGDGYGYTF. CDR3 coding DNA: TGTGCCAGCAGCCAAGTTACAGGGGATGGCTATGGCTACACCTTC.

The rearrangement joins TRBV19 to TRBJ1-1; 8 bases line up with TRBD1. Trimming cost V 10 bases and J 5 bases; bases outside gene matches: 9. The CDR3 spans 13 residues. CDR1 is LNHDA and CDR2 is SQIVND in the germline V gene (reference sequence). Here the CDR3 reads CATHQGAFTEAFF. The CDR3 DNA reads as TGTGCCACCCACCAGGGGGCTTTTACTGAAGCTTTCTTT.

The J gene is TRBJ1-1, the V gene TRBV3-1 (or the pseudogene TRBV3-2); possibly TRBD1 for D (5 bases). The V gene's germline CDR1 is LGHDT and CDR2 YNNKEL (reference sequence). The V end was cut by 3 bases, the J end by 0 bases, with 17 bases between. This CDR3 region has 17 residues. The CDR3 is CASSQGPPGLLNTEAFF. CDR3 nucleotide sequence: TGTGCCAGCAGCCAGGGACCCCCGGGACTCCTGAACACTGAAGCTTTCTTT.

The V call is TRBV5-4, the J call TRBJ2-3, with D maybe TRBD2 (6 bases). The germline CDR1 and CDR2 sequences are SGHNT and YYREEE (reference sequence). V was shortened by 4 bases and J by 2 bases, with 17 bases between the two germline ends. The CDR3 is made up of 16 amino acids. The CDR3: CASSLRLGRVTDTQYF. The CDR3 region has the DNA TGTGCCAGCAGCCTCAGACTAGGGCGAGTCACAGATACGCAGTATTTT.

This clone was recorded once. The CDR3 nucleotides read TGTGCCAGCAGCCTTTCCGGTAGCGGGAGGGCGGCCGGGGAGCTGTTTTTT. It encodes CASSLSGSGRAAGELFF. The chain is built from TRBV9 and TRBJ2-2; 11 positions match TRBD2. Looked up from germline, CDR1 is SGDLS and CDR2 is YYNGEE. This CDR3 has 17 residues. The ends lost 4 bases at V and 6 bases at J; junction bases unmatched: 11.

The CDR3 protein is CASTRGSSGANVLTF. CDR3 in DNA: TGTGCCAGCACCAGGGGGAGCTCTGGGGCCAACGTCCTGACTTTC. The chain uses TRBV28 and TRBJ2-6, with TRBD1 matching over 7 bases. CDR3 length: 15 amino acids. The germline gives CDR1 MDHEN, CDR2 SYDVKM. Trimming took 7 bases from V and 0 from J; bases not matched to a gene: 3.

V is TRBV9 and J is TRBJ1-2, with D possibly matching TRBD1 (6 bases). In germline, CDR1 is SGDLS, CDR2 YYNGEE. V dropped 0 bases and J dropped 2 bases, with 17 bases sitting between them. CDR3 length: 17 residues. The DNA for the CDR3 is TGTGCCAGCAGCGTAGAAGGGGGGGCAGTCAGGAACTATGGCTACACCTTC. Its protein product is CASSVEGGAVRNYGYTF.

The chain employs TRBV5-4 and TRBJ1-1; D may be TRBD1 (5 bases). Trimming took 4 bases from V and 2 from J, leaving 9 bases between them. CDR3 length equals 13 residues. Per the germline V gene, CDR1 is SGHNT and CDR2 is YYREEE (reference sequence). The CDR3 nucleotides are TGTGCCAGCAGCGGGGGACTCAACACTGAAGCTTTCTTT. Its protein product is CASSGGLNTEAFF. The full variable domain, in which reference TRBV5-4 and TRBJ1-1 provide the parts outside the CDR3, is ETGVTQSPTHLIKTRGQQVTLRCSSQSGHNTVSWYQQALGQGPQFIFQYYREEENGRGNFPPRFSGLQFPNYSSELNVNALELDDSALYLCASSGGLNTEAFFGQGTRLTVV.

This chain connects TRBV10-3 to TRBJ2-7; tentative D call: TRBD1 (6 bases). Looked up from germline, CDR1 is ENHRY and CDR2 is SYGVKD. The CDR3 consists of 14 residues. The germline V and J ends were trimmed by 4 bases and 0 bases, with 10 bases remaining between them. The CDR3 protein is CAISVGGSSYEQYF. The CDR3 DNA reads as TGTGCCATCAGTGTTGGGGGCAGCTCCTACGAGCAGTACTTC.

The chain has TRBV5-4 and TRBJ1-1, with D perhaps TRBD1 (5 bases). Per germline, CDR1 SGHNT and CDR2 YYREEE (reference sequence). The CDR3 consists of 14 residues. V dropped 1 base and J dropped 2 bases, with 9 bases sitting between them. In DNA form, the CDR3 reads TGTGCCAGCAGCTTGCAGGGTTCCAACACTGAAGCTTTCTTT. Protein sequence: CASSLQGSNTEAFF.

The chain employs TRBV7-2 and TRBJ1-6; tentative D call: TRBD1 (6 bases). Germline V gene sequence: CDR1 SGHTA, CDR2 FQGNSA. V was pared by 2 bases and J by 7 bases, with 9 bases between. This CDR3 spans 14 amino acids. For the CDR3, the DNA is TGTGCCAGCAGCTTATACCAGGGGAATTCACCCCTCCACTTT. It specifies CASSLYQGNSPLHF.

V usage is TRBV2 and J usage is TRBJ1-6; D might be TRBD1 (6 bases). This CDR3 is built from 15 residues. V gave up 3 bases and J gave up 7 bases, with 13 bases separating them. Germline CDR1 SNHLY, CDR2 FYNNEI. For the CDR3, the DNA is TGTGCCAGCAGTGAGGGCAGGGGTTCGAATTCACCCCTCCACTTT. Protein sequence: CASSEGRGSNSPLHF.

This chain joins TRBV6-5 and TRBJ1-1, with 7 bases identical to TRBD1. The CDR3 length is 13 residues. With 6 bases clipped from V and 8 bases from J, the junction kept 9 bases outside the gene matches. Looked up from germline, CDR1 is MNHEY and CDR2 is SVGAGI. The CDR3 region is CASRPPGQAEAFF. The CDR3 DNA follows: TGTGCCAGCAGGCCCCCTGGACAGGCCGAAGCTTTCTTT.

V is TRBV18 and J is TRBJ2-7; 9 bases map to TRBD1. The V and J ends lost 0 bases and 2 bases, in that order; junction bases with no gene match: 2. This CDR3 contains 15 residues. The germline V gene has CDR1 KGHSH and CDR2 LQKENI. The CDR3 DNA is TGTGCCAGCTCACCACCGGGACAGGGAACCTACGAGCAGTACTTC. Protein product: CASSPPGQGTYEQYF.

This rearrangement joins TRBV6-5 to TRBJ1-1; TRBD1 matches at 10 bases. The J segment lost 5 bases and the V segment lost 6 bases, leaving 9 bases of the junction unmatched. The CDR3 has 15 amino acids. In germline, CDR1 is MNHEY, CDR2 SVGAGI. The chain's CDR3 is CASSRQGAPVTEAFF. The CDR3 DNA reads TGTGCCAGCAGCCGACAGGGGGCGCCGGTGACTGAAGCTTTCTTT.

The rearrangement links TRBV19 to TRBJ2-3; 8 positions agree with TRBD2. Germline V CDR1 and CDR2: LNHDA, SQIVND (reference sequence). The J segment lost 2 bases and the V segment lost 3 bases, leaving 7 bases of the junction unmatched. The CDR3 consists of 16 residues. CDR3 amino acids: CASSIKAGAYTDTQYF. DNA for the CDR3: TGTGCCAGTAGTATCAAAGCGGGAGCTTACACAGATACGCAGTATTTT. Supplemented by reference TRBV19 and TRBJ2-3, the full variable domain reads DGGITQSPKYLFRKEGQNVTLSCEQNLNHDAMYWYRQDPGQGLRLIYYSQIVNDFQKGDIAEGYSVSREKKESFPLTVTSAQKNPTAFYLCASSIKAGAYTDTQYFGPGTRLTVL.

The V and J genes are TRBV6-6 and TRBJ1-6, with D perhaps matching TRBD1 (6 bases). From germline, CDR1 is MNHNY and CDR2 SVGAGI (reference sequence). The CDR3 contains 13 residues. Trimming cost V 11 bases and J 7 bases, with 15 bases left between them. CDR3 protein: CAGGGAGNSPLHF. CDR3 in DNA: TGTGCCGGCGGGGGGGCTGGGAATTCACCCCTCCACTTT.